This T cell receptor (beta chain) came from a study of Graves' ophthalmopathy and Graves' hyperthyroidism. Study-wide context: Hyperthyroidism was considered stable when no ophthalmopathy appeared within 18 months of follow-up.

V shed 6 bases and J 8 bases; nucleotides not matched to a gene: 11. The CDR3 totals 14 residues. The germline V gene encodes CDR1 SQVTM and CDR2 ANQGSEA. Enrolled hyperthyroidism patients had a new diagnosis, a duration under 2 months, and an age of 18 to 65. Orbital computed tomography, together with clinical symptoms, serum thyroxine, TRAb and thyroid ultrasound, was used for diagnosis. This clonotype came up once. The authors amplified TCR beta CDR3 regions, and they did so from RNA transcripts for repertoire sequencing. A first-round RT-PCR used HTBI primers, followed by a second-round multiplex PCR. One entry per CDR3 protein, called by TCRdb with MiXCR from the multiplex PCR reads. The profile shows more than 1,000,000 distinct CDR3 sequences, about 38% of them singletons.

The sequenced material came from peripheral blood or thyroid tissue (not recorded which). The TCR sequence derives from an adult man with Graves' hyperthyroidism. The rearrangement links TRBV29-1 to TRBJ2-1; 9 nucleotides match TRBD1. The CDR3 DNA follows: TGCAGCGTAGCTAGGACAGGGGTTAAGGATGAGCAGTTCTTC. It is translated as CSVARTGVKDEQFF.